This T cell receptor (beta chain) was found in a study of blood T cell repertoires in COVID-19. The wider study: Nucleic acid was either cDNA or gDNA, and it came from T cells, B-cell-depleted T cells, or PBMCs.

As handled by the study authors: Scientists estimated how many nucleated cells there were by amplifying reference gene primers. TCRdb keeps only in-frame clones here, not all; method: immunoSEQ multiplex PCR. D and trimming were read from the DNA, whereas the V and J calls and clone size are those reported in that table. Here the sample spans around 150,000 clones, roughly 85% being singletons. V was shortened by 2 bases and J by 9 bases, with 26 bases between the two germline ends. Germline CDR1 reads MDHEN; CDR2 reads SYDVKM. The CDR3 contains 18 residues. This clone occurred a few times. The TCR originated in a man aged 55-75 years with acute or convalescent COVID-19. This chain uses TRBV28 with TRBJ1-5; D may be TRBD1 (6 bases). Input material: peripheral blood. The CDR3 region has the DNA TGTGCCAGCAGTTTAGGGGCCCTTACAGGGAAGGGGCCATGGCCCCAGCATTTT. Its translation: CASSLGALTGKGPWPQHF.